The rows below give T cell receptor beta chains drawn from one sample of a study of T cell changes during pregnancy in multiple sclerosis. The repertoire was sequenced with immunoSEQ multiplex PCR; TCRdb's copy has only in-frame clones and lacks some. Of fewer than 60,000 clones listed, around 90% were seen once; the top ten hold approximately 6.5%. Sequenced material: peripheral blood, taken in the third trimester of pregnancy. Receptors were obtained from a female donor in good health, enrolled as a control in a pregnancy study. CDR3s include the opening cysteine and the closing phenylalanine or tryptophan. Fields, in order: V gene, J gene, D gene, clone size, CDR3 DNA, CDR3 protein. D genes are given only for firm matches. Clone size appears in some rows only: once, few, many, or a class for an expanded clone.

V: TRBV25-1
J: TRBJ2-3
D: TRBD2
size: NA
DNA: TGTGCCAGCAGTGGTTGGCGGGAGGGCACAGATACGCAGTATTTT
CDR3: CASSGWREGTDTQYF

V: TRBV6-1
J: TRBJ2-1
D: TRBD2
size: NA
DNA: TGTGCCAGCACGGGACTAGAGTATGAGCAGTTCTTC
CDR3: CASTGLEYEQFF

V: TRBV2
J: TRBJ2-1
D: NA
size: NA
DNA: TGTGCCAGCACTGAGGTGTCTCTTCTAAGCTCCTACAATGAGCAGTTCTTC
CDR3: CASTEVSLLSSYNEQFF

V: TRBV5-8
J: TRBJ1-2
D: TRBD1
size: NA
DNA: TGTGCCAGCAGCTTGGGCAGGGGGGATGGCTACACCTTC
CDR3: CASSLGRGDGYTF

V: TRBV27
J: TRBJ2-3
D: TRBD1
size: NA
DNA: TGTGCCAGCAGTCCGTGGACAGGCGGAGGCACAGATACGCAGTATTTT
CDR3: CASSPWTGGGTDTQYF

V: TRBV19
J: TRBJ1-2
D: TRBD1
size: NA
DNA: TGTGCCAGTAGTCCTCAGAGGACAGGGGCATATGGCTACACCTTC
CDR3: CASSPQRTGAYGYTF

V: TRBV5-1
J: TRBJ2-7
D: TRBD1
size: NA
DNA: TGCGCCAGCAGCTTGGAATCACAGGGGATCTCCTACGAGCAGTACTTC
CDR3: CASSLESQGISYEQYF

V: TRBV4-3
J: TRBJ2-1
D: NA
size: NA
DNA: TGCGCCAGCAGCCAAGATCTTATGACAGCCTACAATGAGCAGTTCTTC
CDR3: CASSQDLMTAYNEQFF

V: TRBV19
J: TRBJ1-1
D: NA
size: NA
DNA: TGTGCCAGTATCAACCGTGGCCAGGGTGGGACTGAAGCTTTCTTT
CDR3: CASINRGQGGTEAFF

V: TRBV2
J: TRBJ2-1
D: TRBD2
size: NA
DNA: TGTGCCAGCAGTGGGGGACTAGCGGGAGACAATGAGCAGTTCTTC
CDR3: CASSGGLAGDNEQFF

V: TRBV15
J: TRBJ1-2
D: TRBD1
size: NA
DNA: TGTGCCACCAGCAGATTAGGGGGCGGATATGGCTACACCTTC
CDR3: CATSRLGGGYGYTF

V: TRBV4-1
J: TRBJ1-2
D: TRBD1
size: NA
DNA: TGCGCCAGCAGCCAGTCCCTCACCGGGACAGGGGGTGGCTACACCTTC
CDR3: CASSQSLTGTGGGYTF

V: TRBV6-5
J: TRBJ1-2
D: NA
size: few
DNA: TGTGCCAGCAGTTATCGGCAAGGAGGTGGCTACACCTTC
CDR3: CASSYRQGGGYTF

V: TRBV5-1
J: TRBJ2-3
D: NA
size: NA
DNA: TGCGCCAGCGCCCTGAGGTGGCGGTCTAGCACAGATACGCAGTATTTT
CDR3: CASALRWRSSTDTQYF

V: TRBV7-9
J: TRBJ2-7
D: TRBD1
size: few
DNA: TGTGCCAGCAGCTACCGGACAGGGGTAAACTACGAGCAGTACTTC
CDR3: CASSYRTGVNYEQYF

V: TRBV11-2
J: TRBJ1-4
D: NA
size: NA
DNA: TGTGCCAGCAGCTTAGGCCCAGCAACTAATGAAAAACTGTTTTTT
CDR3: CASSLGPATNEKLFF

V: TRBV14
J: TRBJ2-5
D: NA
size: NA
DNA: TGTGCCAGCAGCCAGCACAGGGTGGAAACCCAGTACTTC
CDR3: CASSQHRVETQYF

V: TRBV30
J: TRBJ1-5
D: NA
size: NA
DNA: TGTGCCTGGAGTGTAAGGCAGGGGCTGGGGCCCCAGCATTTT
CDR3: CAWSVRQGLGPQHF

V: TRBV30
J: TRBJ1-5
D: NA
size: NA
DNA: TGTGCCTGGAGTTCCGCGAGGAATCAGCCCCAGCATTTT
CDR3: CAWSSARNQPQHF

V: TRBV5-1
J: TRBJ2-7
D: NA
size: NA
DNA: TGCGCCAGCCGCGACTACAGCTCCTACGAGCAGTACTTC
CDR3: CASRDYSSYEQYF

V: TRBV18
J: TRBJ2-7
D: TRBD2
size: NA
DNA: TGTGCCAGCTCACCTGGAGCGGGACCCGAGCAGTACTTC
CDR3: CASSPGAGPEQYF

V: TRBV10-2
J: TRBJ2-7
D: NA
size: NA
DNA: TGCGCCAGCAGTGAGCCCGTGGGAGTACTAATTGCCGAGCAGTACTTC
CDR3: CASSEPVGVLIAEQYF

V: TRBV11-3
J: TRBJ1-1
D: TRBD1
size: NA
DNA: TGTGCCAGCAGCCCCGGACAGGCCGTCACTGAAGCTTTCTTT
CDR3: CASSPGQAVTEAFF

V: TRBV7-8
J: TRBJ1-1
D: NA
size: NA
DNA: TGTGCCAGCAGCTTAGGGGCCAGGGGCGGCACTGAAGCTTTCTTT
CDR3: CASSLGARGGTEAFF

V: TRBV6-5
J: TRBJ1-2
D: TRBD1
size: NA
DNA: TGTGCCAGCAGTACCCCGGGACAGGGCTATGGCTACACCTTC
CDR3: CASSTPGQGYGYTF

V: TRBV27
J: TRBJ1-5
D: NA
size: NA
DNA: TGTGCCAGCAGCCCGATCGCGGGGTACAATCAGCCCCAGCATTTT
CDR3: CASSPIAGYNQPQHF

V: TRBV2
J: TRBJ2-5
D: TRBD2
size: NA
DNA: TGTGCCAGCAGCGGGACTAGCGGGAGGGGTGGGGAGACCCAGTACTTC
CDR3: CASSGTSGRGGETQYF

V: TRBV5-1
J: TRBJ1-1
D: TRBD1
size: NA
DNA: TGCGCCAGCACCACAGGGGCCTCAGGGGTGAGCGCTGAAGCTTTCTTT
CDR3: CASTTGASGVSAEAFF

V: TRBV30
J: TRBJ1-2
D: NA
size: NA
DNA: TGTGCCTGGAGTGATGCGAAATATGGCTACACCTTC
CDR3: CAWSDAKYGYTF

V: TRBV30
J: TRBJ1-1
D: NA
size: few
DNA: TGTGCCTGGAGACAAAATGAAGCTTTCTTT
CDR3: CAWRQNEAFF

V: TRBV2
J: TRBJ2-1
D: NA
size: NA
DNA: TGTGCCAGCAGACTATCGATTCTGGGAGGAGTCAATGAGCAGTTCTTC
CDR3: CASRLSILGGVNEQFF

V: TRBV7-9
J: TRBJ1-5
D: NA
size: NA
DNA: TGTGCCAGCAGCTTAGGCTCGGCGACAGTTAATCAGCCCCAGCATTTT
CDR3: CASSLGSATVNQPQHF

V: TRBV19
J: TRBJ1-4
D: TRBD1
size: NA
DNA: TGTGCCAGTAGTATCGGAAATAGGGGGCGAGCCGAAAAACTGTTTTTT
CDR3: CASSIGNRGRAEKLFF

V: TRBV9
J: TRBJ2-5
D: NA
size: NA
DNA: TGTGCCAGCAGCGGCGGGATCCAAGAGACCCAGTACTTC
CDR3: CASSGGIQETQYF

V: TRBV30
J: TRBJ1-1
D: NA
size: NA
DNA: TGTGCCTGGAGTGAACGGGGGGGTTTAATGAACACTGAAGCTTTCTTT
CDR3: CAWSERGGLMNTEAFF

V: TRBV6-4
J: TRBJ2-1
D: TRBD2
size: many
DNA: TGTGCCAGCAGTGAGGCGGGAGATAGTGGTGAGCAGTTCTTC
CDR3: CASSEAGDSGEQFF

V: TRBV19
J: TRBJ1-5
D: NA
size: NA
DNA: TGTGCCAGTAGTATAGATCCGTCAGGTTCGGCCAGCAATCAGCCCCAGCATTTT
CDR3: CASSIDPSGSASNQPQHF

V: TRBV19
J: TRBJ1-2
D: TRBD1
size: once
DNA: TGTGCCGCATCCGTAGGAGGGGGACAGGGGAGCTATGGCTACACCTTC
CDR3: CAASVGGGQGSYGYTF